This TCR beta chain was recorded in a study of shared clonotypes between healthy human individuals. Points from the study as a whole: Estimated richness values were generally larger in naive subsets than in memory subsets.

It was across several immunoSEQ plates that each subset's genomic DNA was evenly split. Method: immunoSEQ multiplex PCR; TCRdb's copy keeps in-frame clones and lacks some. The table shows 2.3 million or so clones, with 80% to 95% occurring only once. A remark on this clone: Its antigen is not known.

The clonotype comes from a man between 18 and 35 years old in good health. Some clones in this sample may be carry-over from other donors' samples. Material: naive CD4+ T cells from PBMCs. Subset indicated: CD45RA+ positively selected.

The CDR3 bases are TGTGCCAGCAGCTATGACATGAACACTGAAGCTTTCTTT. Its protein product is CASSYDMNTEAFF. The chain joins TRBV6-5 to TRBJ1-1; D call uncertain. Per the germline V gene, CDR1 is MNHEY and CDR2 is SVGAGI. V was pared by 6 bases and J by 0 bases, with 8 bases between. The CDR3 consists of 13 residues.